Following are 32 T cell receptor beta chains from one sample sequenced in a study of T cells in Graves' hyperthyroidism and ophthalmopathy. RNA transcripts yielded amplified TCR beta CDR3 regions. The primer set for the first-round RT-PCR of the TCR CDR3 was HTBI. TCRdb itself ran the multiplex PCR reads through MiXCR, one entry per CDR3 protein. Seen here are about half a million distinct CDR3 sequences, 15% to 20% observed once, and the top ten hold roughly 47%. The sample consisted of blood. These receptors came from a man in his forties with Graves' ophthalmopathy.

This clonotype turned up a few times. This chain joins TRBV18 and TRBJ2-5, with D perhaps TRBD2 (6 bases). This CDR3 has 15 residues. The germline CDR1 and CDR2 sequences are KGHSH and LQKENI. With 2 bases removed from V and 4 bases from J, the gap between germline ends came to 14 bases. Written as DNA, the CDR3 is TGTGCCAGCTCACCAGGTAGCGGCACGATAGAGACCCAGTACTTC. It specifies CASSPGSGTIETQYF.

The CDR3 DNA reads TGCAGTGCTAGGGGGTATGCGGGAAATCAGCCCCAGCATTTT. It codes for CSARGYAGNQPQHF. The gene calls are TRBV20-1 and TRBJ1-5, with D uncertain. Germline lookup yields CDR1 DFQATT and CDR2 SNEGSKA (reference sequence). This CDR3 region has 14 residues. Trimming took off 3 bases at V and 4 bases at J, with 13 bases between the two ends.

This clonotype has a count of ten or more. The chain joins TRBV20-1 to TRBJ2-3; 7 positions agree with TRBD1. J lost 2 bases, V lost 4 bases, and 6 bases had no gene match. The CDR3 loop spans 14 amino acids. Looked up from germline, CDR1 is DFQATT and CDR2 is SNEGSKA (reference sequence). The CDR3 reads CSAIGTANTDTQYF. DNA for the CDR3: TGCAGTGCTATAGGGACAGCTAACACAGATACGCAGTATTTT.

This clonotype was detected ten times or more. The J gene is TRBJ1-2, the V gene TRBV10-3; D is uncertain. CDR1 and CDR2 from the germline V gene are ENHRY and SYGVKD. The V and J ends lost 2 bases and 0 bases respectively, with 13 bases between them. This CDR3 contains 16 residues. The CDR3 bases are TGTGCCATCAGTGAGAGTAGAAATCTGGCTAACTATGGCTACACCTTC. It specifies CAISESRNLANYGYTF.

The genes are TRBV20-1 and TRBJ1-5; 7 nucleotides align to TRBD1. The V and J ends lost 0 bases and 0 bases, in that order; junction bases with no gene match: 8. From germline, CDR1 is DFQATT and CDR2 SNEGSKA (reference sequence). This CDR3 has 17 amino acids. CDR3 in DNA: TGCAGTGCTAGAGATAGGGGGCGGTCTCATAGCAATCAGCCCCAGCATTTT. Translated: CSARDRGRSHSNQPQHF.

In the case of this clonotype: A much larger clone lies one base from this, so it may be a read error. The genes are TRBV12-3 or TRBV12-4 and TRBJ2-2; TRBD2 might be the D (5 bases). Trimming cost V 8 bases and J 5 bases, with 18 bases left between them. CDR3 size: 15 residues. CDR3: CASSPERAKTGELFF. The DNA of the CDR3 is TGTGCCAGCTCACCAGAGAGGGCCAAGACCGGGGAGCTGTTTTTT.

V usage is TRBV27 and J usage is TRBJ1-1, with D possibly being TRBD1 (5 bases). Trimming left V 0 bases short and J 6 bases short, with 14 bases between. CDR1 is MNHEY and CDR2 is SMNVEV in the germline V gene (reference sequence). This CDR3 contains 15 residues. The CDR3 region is CASSLSVPGGAEAFF. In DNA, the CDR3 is TGTGCCAGCAGTTTATCAGTCCCGGGGGGGGCTGAAGCTTTCTTT.

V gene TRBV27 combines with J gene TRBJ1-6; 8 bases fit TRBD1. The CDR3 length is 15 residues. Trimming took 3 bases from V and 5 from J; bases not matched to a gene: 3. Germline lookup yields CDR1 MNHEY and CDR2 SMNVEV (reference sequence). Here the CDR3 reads CASSFLGQDNSPLHF. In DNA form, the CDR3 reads TGTGCCAGCAGTTTCCTGGGACAGGATAATTCACCCCTCCACTTT.

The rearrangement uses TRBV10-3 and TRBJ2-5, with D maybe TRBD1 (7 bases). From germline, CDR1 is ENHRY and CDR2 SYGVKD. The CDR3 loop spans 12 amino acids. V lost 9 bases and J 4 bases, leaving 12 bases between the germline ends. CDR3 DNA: TGTGCCATAAGACAGGGAGGAGAGACCCAGTACTTC. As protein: CAIRQGGETQYF.

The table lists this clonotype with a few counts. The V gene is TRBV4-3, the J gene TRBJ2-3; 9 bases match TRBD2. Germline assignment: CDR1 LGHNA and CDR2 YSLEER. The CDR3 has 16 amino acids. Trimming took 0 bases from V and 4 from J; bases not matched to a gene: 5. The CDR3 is CASSQDGTSPADTQYF. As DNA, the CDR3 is TGCGCCAGCAGCCAAGATGGGACTAGCCCTGCAGATACGCAGTATTTT.

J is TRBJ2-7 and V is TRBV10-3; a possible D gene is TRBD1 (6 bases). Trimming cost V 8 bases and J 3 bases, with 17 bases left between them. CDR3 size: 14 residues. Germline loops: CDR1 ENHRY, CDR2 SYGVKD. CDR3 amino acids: CAISGVRGNYEQYF. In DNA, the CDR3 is TGTGCCATCTCAGGGGTCCGGGGTAACTACGAGCAGTACTTC.

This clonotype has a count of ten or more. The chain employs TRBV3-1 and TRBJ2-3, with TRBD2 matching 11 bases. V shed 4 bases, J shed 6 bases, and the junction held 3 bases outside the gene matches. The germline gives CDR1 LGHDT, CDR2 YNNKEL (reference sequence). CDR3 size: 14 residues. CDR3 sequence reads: CASSPWTSGDTQYF. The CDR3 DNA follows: TGTGCCAGCAGCCCCTGGACTAGCGGGGATACGCAGTATTTT.

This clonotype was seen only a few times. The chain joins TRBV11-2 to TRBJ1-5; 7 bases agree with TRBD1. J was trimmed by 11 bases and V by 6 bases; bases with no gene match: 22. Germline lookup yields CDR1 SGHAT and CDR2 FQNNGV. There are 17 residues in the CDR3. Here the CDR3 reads CASSRSGVVNDQGAQHF. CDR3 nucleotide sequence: TGTGCCAGCAGTCGATCGGGGGTTGTGAACGACCAGGGGGCCCAGCATTTT. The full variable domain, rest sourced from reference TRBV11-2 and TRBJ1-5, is EAGVAQSPRYKIIEKRQSVAFWCNPISGHATLYWYQQILGQGPKLLIQFQNNGVVDDSQLPKDRFSAERLKGVDSTLKIQPAKLEDSAVYLCASSRSGVVNDQGAQHFGDGTRLSIL.

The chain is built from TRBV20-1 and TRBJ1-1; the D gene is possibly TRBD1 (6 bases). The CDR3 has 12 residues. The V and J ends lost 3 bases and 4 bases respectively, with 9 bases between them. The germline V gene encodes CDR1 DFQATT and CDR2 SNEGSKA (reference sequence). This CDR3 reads CSARKDSTEAFF. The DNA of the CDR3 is TGCAGTGCTAGGAAGGACAGCACTGAAGCTTTCTTT.

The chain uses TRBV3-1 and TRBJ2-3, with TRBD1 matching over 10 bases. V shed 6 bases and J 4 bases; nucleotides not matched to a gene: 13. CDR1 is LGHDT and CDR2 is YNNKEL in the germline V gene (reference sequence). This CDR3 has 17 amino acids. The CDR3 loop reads CASSYSHPGQGSDTQYF. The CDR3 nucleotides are TGTGCCAGCAGTTACTCCCATCCGGGACAGGGGTCAGATACGCAGTATTTT.

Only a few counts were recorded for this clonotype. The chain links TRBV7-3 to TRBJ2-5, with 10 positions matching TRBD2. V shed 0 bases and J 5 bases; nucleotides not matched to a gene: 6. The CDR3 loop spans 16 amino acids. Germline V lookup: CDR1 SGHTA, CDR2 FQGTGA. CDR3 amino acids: CASSLTAGGHGETQYF. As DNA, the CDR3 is TGTGCCAGCAGCTTAACAGCGGGGGGGCATGGGGAGACCCAGTACTTC.

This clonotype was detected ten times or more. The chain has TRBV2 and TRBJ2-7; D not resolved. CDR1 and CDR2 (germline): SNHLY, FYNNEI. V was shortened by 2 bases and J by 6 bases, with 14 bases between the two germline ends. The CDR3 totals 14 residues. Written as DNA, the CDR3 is TGTGCCAGCAGTGAAACAGAGAGGCTACGCGAGCAGTACTTC. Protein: CASSETERLREQYF.

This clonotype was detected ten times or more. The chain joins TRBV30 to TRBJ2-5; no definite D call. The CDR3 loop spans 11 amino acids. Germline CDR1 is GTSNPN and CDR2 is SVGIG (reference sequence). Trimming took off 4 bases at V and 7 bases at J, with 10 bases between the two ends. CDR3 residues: CAWTLRGTQYF. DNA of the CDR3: TGTGCCTGGACCCTTAGAGGGACCCAGTACTTC.

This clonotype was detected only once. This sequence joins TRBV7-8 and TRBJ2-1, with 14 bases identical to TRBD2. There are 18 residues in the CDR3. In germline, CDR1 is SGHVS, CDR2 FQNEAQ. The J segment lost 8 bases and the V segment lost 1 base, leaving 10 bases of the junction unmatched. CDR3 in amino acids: CASSLETGTSGRGHEQFF. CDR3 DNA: TGTGCCAGCAGCTTAGAAACCGGGACTAGCGGGAGAGGGCATGAGCAGTTCTTC.

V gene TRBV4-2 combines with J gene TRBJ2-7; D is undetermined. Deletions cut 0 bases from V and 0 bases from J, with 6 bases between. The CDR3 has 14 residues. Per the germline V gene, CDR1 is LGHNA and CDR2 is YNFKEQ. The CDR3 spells CASSQDRYSYEQYF. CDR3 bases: TGTGCCAGCAGCCAAGACAGATACTCCTACGAGCAGTACTTC.

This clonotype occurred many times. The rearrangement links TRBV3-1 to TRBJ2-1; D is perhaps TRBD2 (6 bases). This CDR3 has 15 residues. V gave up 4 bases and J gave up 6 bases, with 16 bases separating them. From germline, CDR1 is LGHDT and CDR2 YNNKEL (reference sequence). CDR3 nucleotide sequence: TGTGCCAGCAGCCCAACTAGCTCCGGAAGCAATGAGCAGTTCTTC. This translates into CASSPTSSGSNEQFF.

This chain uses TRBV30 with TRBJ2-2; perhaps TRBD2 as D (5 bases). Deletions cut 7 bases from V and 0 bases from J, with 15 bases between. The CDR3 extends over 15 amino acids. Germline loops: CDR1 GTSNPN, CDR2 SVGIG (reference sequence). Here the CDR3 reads CASDSSPANTGELFF. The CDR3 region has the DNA TGTGCCTCGGACTCTTCCCCCGCGAACACCGGGGAGCTGTTTTTT.

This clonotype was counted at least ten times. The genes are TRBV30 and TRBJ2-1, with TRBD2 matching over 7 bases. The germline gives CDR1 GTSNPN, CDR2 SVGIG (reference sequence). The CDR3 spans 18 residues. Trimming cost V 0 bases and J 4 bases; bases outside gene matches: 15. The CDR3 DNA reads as TGTGCCTGGAGTGTACCCGCCGGTCCAGCGGGGCGTTACAATGAGCAGTTCTTC. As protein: CAWSVPAGPAGRYNEQFF.

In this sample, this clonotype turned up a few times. CDR3 protein: CASSFASLRDGKNTEAFF. In DNA form, the CDR3 reads TGCGCCAGCAGCTTCGCCAGTCTTCGGGACGGGAAGAACACTGAAGCTTTCTTT. This sequence joins TRBV5-1 and TRBJ1-1; TRBD1 might be the D (5 bases). This CDR3 has 18 residues. Germline assignment: CDR1 SGHRS and CDR2 YFSETQ. V lost 2 bases, J lost 1 base, and 21 bases lay in between.

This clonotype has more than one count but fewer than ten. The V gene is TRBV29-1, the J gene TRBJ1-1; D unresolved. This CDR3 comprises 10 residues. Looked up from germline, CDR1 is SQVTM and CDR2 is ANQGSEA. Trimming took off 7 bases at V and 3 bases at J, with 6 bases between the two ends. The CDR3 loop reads CSGGDTEAFF. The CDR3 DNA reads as TGCAGCGGGGGTGACACTGAAGCTTTCTTT. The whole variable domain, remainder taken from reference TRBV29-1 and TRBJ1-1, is SAVISQKPSRDICQRGTSLTIQCQVDSQVTMMFWYRQQPGQSLTLIATANQGSEATYESGFVIDKFPISRPNLTFSTLTVSNMSPEDSSIYLCSGGDTEAFFGQGTRLTVV.

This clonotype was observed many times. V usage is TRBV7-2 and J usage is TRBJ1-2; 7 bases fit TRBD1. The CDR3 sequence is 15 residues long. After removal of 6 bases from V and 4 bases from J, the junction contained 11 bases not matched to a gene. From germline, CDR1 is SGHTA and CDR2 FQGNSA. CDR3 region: CASRPGTAVFYGYTF. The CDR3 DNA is TGTGCCAGCAGACCAGGGACAGCAGTCTTCTATGGCTACACCTTC.

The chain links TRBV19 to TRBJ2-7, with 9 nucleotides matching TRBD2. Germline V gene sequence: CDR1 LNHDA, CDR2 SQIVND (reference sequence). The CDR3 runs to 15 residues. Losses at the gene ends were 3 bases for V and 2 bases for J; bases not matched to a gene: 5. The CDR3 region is CASSILAGRPYEQYF. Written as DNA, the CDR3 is TGTGCCAGTAGTATCCTAGCGGGGAGACCCTACGAGCAGTACTTC.

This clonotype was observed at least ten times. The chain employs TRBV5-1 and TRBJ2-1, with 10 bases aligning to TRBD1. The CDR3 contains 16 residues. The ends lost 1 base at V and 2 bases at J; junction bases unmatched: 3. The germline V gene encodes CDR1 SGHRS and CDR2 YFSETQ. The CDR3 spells CASSLLGQGPYNEQFF. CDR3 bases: TGCGCCAGCAGCTTGTTGGGACAGGGGCCCTACAATGAGCAGTTCTTC.

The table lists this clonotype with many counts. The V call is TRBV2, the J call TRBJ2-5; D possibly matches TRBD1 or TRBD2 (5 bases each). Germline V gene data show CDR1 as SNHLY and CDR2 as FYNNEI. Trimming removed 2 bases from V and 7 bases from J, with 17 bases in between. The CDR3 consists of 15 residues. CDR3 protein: CASSEFQGKGGTQYF. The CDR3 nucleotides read TGTGCCAGCAGTGAATTTCAGGGAAAAGGAGGGACCCAGTACTTC. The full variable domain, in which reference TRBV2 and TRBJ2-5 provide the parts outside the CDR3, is EPEVTQTPSHQVTQMGQEVILRCVPISNHLYFYWYRQILGQKVEFLVSFYNNEISEKSEIFDDQFSVERPDGSNFTLKIRSTKLEDSAMYFCASSEFQGKGGTQYFGPGTRLLVL.

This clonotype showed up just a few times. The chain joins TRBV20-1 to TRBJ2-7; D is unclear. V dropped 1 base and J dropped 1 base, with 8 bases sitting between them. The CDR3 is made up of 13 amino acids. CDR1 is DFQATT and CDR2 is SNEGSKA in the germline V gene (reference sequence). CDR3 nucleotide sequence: TGCAGTGCTAGAGTCTCAATATCCTACGAGCAGTACTTC. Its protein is CSARVSISYEQYF.

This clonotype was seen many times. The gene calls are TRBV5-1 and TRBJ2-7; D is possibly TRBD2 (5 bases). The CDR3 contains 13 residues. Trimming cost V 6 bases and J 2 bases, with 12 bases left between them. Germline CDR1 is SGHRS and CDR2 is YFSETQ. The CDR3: CASNEGTTYEQYF. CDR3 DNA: TGCGCCAGCAATGAGGGAACCACCTACGAGCAGTACTTC.

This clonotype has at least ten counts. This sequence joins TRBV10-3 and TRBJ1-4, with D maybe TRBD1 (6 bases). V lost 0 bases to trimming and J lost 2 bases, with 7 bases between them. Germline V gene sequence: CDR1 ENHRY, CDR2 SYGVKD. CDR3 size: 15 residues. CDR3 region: CAISESGATNEKLFF. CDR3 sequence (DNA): TGTGCCATCAGTGAGTCGGGGGCGACTAATGAAAAACTGTTTTTT.